This TCR beta chain was captured in a study of siplizumab effects on memory and regulatory T cells. This clone was recorded once. The antigen remains undetermined. Regarding the study as a whole: Whether proliferating Tregs in siplizumab cultures suppress was not functionally confirmed. Naive-or-memory phenotypes were unassignable for roughly 80-97% of proliferating CD4+ or CD8+ clones.

Assay: immunoSEQ multiplex PCR; the TCRdb copy retains only in-frame clones and omits some. The table shows 85,000 to 95,000 clones, with approximately 95% occurring only once. The TCR was taken from a human donor in good health. The sequenced material came from non-Treg CD4+ T cells sorted from blood.

The CDR3 sequence: CAWVIGQGGYTF. Here the CDR3 DNA reads TGTGCCTGGGTCATCGGACAGGGTGGCTACACCTTC. This chain uses TRBV30 with TRBJ1-2; 8 nucleotides line up with TRBD1. The CDR3 consists of 12 residues. Trimming cost V 5 bases and J 7 bases; bases outside gene matches: 6. From germline, CDR1 is GTSNPN and CDR2 SVGIG (reference sequence).